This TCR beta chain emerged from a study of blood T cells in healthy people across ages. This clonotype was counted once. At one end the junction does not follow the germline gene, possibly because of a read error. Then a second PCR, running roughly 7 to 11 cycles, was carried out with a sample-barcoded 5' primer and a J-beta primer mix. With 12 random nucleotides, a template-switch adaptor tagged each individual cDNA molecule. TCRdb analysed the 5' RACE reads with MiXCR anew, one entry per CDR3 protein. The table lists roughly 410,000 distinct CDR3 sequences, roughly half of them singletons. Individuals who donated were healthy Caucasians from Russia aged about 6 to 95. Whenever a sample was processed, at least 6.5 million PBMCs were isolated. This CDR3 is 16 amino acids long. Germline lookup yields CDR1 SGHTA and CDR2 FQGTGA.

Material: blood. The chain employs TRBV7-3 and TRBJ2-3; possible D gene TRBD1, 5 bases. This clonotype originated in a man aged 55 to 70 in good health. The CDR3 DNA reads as TGTGCCAGCAGCCGGTCCCCATCCCGACCCACAGGTACGCAGTATTTT. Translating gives CASSRSPSRPTGTQYF. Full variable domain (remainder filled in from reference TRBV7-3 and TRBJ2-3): GAGVSQTPSNKVTEKGKYVELRCDPISGHTALYWYRQSLGQGPEFLIYFQGTGAADDSGLPNDRFFAVRPEGSVSTLKIQRTERGDSAVYLCASSRSPSRPTGTQYFGPGTRLTVL.